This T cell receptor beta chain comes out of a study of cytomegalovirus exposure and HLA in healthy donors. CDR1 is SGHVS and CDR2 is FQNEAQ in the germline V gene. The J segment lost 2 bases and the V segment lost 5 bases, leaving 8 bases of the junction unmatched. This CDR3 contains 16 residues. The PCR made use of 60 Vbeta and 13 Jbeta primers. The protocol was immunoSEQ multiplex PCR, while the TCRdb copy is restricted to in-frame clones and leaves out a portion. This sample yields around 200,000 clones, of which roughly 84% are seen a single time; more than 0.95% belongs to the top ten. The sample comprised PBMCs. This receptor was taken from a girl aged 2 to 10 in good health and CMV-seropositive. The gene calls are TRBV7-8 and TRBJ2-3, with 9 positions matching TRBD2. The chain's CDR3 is CASSMLTSGNTDTQYF. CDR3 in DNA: TGTGCCAGCAGCATGCTGACTAGCGGAAACACAGATACGCAGTATTTT.